This T cell receptor (beta chain) was sequenced during a study of T cell repertoires in cytomegalovirus infection. Study background: TCR beta signatures that were public indicated CMV infection and matching HLA type.

TCRdb passed the reads through MiXCR, listing each CDR3 protein once. The sample has some 150,000 distinct CDR3 sequences, roughly 6% seen once. This clonotype came up a few times. Its target is unknown. The CDR3 runs 13 residues. CDR1 and CDR2 (germline): SGHRS, YFSETQ. The germline V and J ends were trimmed by 0 bases and 7 bases, with 10 bases remaining between them. Study-level findings and limits: HLA-C-restricted CMV clonotypes gave the most frequent clonotype in two of eight donors. Accumulated public TCR beta family frequency recognized individuals carrying CMV together with the relevant HLA.

Sequenced input: PBMCs. The chain joins TRBV5-1 to TRBJ1-2; D call uncertain. This TCR was recovered from a human donor in good health (CMV status not recorded). Some clones in this sample may be carry-over from other donors' samples. The CDR3 here is CASSLAGDVGYTF. The CDR3 coding sequence is TGCGCCAGCAGCTTGGCCGGGGATGTTGGCTACACCTTC.